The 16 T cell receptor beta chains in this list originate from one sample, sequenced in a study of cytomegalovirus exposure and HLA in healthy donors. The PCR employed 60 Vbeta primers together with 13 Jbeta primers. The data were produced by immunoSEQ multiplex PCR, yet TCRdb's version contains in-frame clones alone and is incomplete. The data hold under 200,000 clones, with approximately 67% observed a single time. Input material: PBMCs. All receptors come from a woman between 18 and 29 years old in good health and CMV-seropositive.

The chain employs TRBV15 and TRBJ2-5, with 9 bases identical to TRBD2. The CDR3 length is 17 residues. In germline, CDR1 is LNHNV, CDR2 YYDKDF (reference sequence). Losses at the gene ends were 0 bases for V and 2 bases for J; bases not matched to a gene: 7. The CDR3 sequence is CATSRDMAAGGQETQYF. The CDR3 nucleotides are TGTGCCACCAGCAGAGACATGGCTGCGGGAGGGCAAGAGACCCAGTACTTC. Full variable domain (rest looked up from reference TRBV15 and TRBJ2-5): DAMVIQNPRYQVTQFGKPVTLSCSQTLNHNVMYWYQQKSSQAPKLLFHYYDKDFNNEADTPDNFQSRRPNTSFCFLDIRSPGLGDTAMYLCATSRDMAAGGQETQYFGPGTRLLVL.

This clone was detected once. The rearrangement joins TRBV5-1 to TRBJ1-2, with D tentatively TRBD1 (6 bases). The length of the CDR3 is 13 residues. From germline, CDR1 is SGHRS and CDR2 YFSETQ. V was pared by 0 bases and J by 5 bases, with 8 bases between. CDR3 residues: CASSLAGEYGYTF. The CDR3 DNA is TGCGCCAGCAGCTTGGCAGGGGAGTATGGCTACACCTTC.

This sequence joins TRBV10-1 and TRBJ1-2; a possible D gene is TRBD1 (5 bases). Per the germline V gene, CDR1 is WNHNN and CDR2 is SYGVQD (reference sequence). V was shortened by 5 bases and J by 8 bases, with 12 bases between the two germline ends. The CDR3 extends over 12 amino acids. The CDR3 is CASSRQGDGYTF. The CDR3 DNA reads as TGCGCCAGCAGTAGGCAGGGTGACGGCTACACCTTC.

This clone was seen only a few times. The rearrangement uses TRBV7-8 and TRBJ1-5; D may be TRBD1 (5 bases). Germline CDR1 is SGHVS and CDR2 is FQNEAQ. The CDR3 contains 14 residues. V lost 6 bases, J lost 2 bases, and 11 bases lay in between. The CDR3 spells CASSQGIGNQPQHF. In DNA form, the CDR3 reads TGTGCCAGCAGTCAGGGCATCGGCAATCAGCCCCAGCATTTT.

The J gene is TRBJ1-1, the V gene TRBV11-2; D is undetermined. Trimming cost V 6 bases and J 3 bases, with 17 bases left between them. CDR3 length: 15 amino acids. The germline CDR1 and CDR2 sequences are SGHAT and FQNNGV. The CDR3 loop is CASRLSGYIDTEAFF. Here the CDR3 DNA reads TGTGCCAGCAGGCTATCGGGGTATATCGACACTGAAGCTTTCTTT.

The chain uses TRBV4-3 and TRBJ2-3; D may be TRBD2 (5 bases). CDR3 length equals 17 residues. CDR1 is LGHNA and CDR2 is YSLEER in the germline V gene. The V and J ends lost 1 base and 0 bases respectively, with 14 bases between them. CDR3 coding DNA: TGCGCCAGCAGCCAAGGTCGGAGCGGTCTGAGCACAGATACGCAGTATTTT. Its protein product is CASSQGRSGLSTDTQYF.

CDR3 in amino acids: CASSGRGRGYTF. The DNA for the CDR3 is TGTGCCAGTAGTGGCAGGGGACGTGGCTACACCTTC. The rearrangement links TRBV19 to TRBJ1-2, with TRBD1 as a possible D gene (6 bases). V lost 5 bases and J 7 bases, leaving 11 bases between the germline ends. Germline CDR1 is LNHDA and CDR2 is SQIVND (reference sequence). This CDR3 spans 12 amino acids. Full variable domain (missing parts from reference TRBV19 and TRBJ1-2): DGGITQSPKYLFRKEGQNVTLSCEQNLNHDAMYWYRQDPGQGLRLIYYSQIVNDFQKGDIAEGYSVSREKKESFPLTVTSAQKNPTAFYLCASSGRGRGYTFGSGTRLTVV.

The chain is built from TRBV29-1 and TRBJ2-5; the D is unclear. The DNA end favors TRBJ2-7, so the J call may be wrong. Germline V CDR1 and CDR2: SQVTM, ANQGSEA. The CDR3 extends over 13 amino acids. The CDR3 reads CSVEDESSYEQYF. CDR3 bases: TGCAGCGTTGAAGATGAGAGCTCCTACGAGCAGTACTTC.

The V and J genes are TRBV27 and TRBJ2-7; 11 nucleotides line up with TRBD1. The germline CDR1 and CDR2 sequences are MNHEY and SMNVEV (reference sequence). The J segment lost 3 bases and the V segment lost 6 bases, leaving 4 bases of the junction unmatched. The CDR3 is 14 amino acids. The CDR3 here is CASSRTGGNYEQYF. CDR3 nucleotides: TGTGCCAGCAGCCGGACAGGGGGCAACTACGAGCAGTACTTC.

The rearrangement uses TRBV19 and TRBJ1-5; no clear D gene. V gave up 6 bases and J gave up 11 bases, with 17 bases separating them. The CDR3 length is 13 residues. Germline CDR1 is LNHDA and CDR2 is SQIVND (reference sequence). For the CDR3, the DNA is TGTGCCAGTAGCGGAGGGTTGTCATATGCCCAGCATTTT. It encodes CASSGGLSYAQHF. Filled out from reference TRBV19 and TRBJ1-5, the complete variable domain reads DGGITQSPKYLFRKEGQNVTLSCEQNLNHDAMYWYRQDPGQGLRLIYYSQIVNDFQKGDIAEGYSVSREKKESFPLTVTSAQKNPTAFYLCASSGGLSYAQHFGDGTRLSIL.

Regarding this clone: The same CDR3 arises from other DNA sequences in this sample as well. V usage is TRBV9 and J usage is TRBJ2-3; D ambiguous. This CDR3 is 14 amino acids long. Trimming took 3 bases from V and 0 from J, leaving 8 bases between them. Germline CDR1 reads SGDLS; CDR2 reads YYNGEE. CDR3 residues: CASSDPVSTDTQYF. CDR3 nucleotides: TGTGCCAGCAGCGACCCAGTTAGCACAGATACGCAGTATTTT. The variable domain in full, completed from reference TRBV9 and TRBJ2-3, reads DSGVTQTPKHLITATGQRVTLRCSPRSGDLSVYWYQQSLDQGLQFLIQYYNGEERAKGNILERFSAQQFPDLHSELNLSSLELGDSALYFCASSDPVSTDTQYFGPGTRLTVL.

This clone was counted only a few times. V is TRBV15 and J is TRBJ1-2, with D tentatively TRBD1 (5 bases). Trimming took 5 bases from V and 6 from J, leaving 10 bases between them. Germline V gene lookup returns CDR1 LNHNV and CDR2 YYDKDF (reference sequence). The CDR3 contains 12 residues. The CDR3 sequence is CATSSQGDGYTF. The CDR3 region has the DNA TGTGCCACCAGCTCCCAGGGCGATGGCTACACCTTC. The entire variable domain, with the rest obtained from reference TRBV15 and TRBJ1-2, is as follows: DAMVIQNPRYQVTQFGKPVTLSCSQTLNHNVMYWYQQKSSQAPKLLFHYYDKDFNNEADTPDNFQSRRPNTSFCFLDIRSPGLGDTAMYLCATSSQGDGYTFGSGTRLTVV.

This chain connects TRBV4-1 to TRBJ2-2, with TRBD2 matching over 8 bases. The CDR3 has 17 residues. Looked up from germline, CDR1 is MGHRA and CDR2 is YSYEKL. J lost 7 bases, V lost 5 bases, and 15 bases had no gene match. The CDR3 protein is CASSSRTSLEGGGELFF. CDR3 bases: TGCGCCAGCAGCTCCCGGACTAGCCTCGAGGGGGGCGGGGAGCTGTTTTTT.

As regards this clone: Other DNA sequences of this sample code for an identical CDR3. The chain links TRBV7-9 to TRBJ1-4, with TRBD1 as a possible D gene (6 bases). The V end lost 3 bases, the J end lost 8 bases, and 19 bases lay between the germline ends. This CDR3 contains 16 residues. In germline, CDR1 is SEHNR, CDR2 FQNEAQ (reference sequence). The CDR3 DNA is TGTGCCAGCAGCTTCTCTCTGGACAGCCGAGGAGAAAAACTGTTTTTT. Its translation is CASSFSLDSRGEKLFF.

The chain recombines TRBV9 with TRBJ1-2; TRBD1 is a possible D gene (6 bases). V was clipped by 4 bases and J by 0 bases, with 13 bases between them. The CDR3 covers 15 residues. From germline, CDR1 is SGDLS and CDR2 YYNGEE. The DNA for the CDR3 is TGTGCCAGCAGCCCAAGGACAGCAGCTAACTATGGCTACACCTTC. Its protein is CASSPRTAANYGYTF.

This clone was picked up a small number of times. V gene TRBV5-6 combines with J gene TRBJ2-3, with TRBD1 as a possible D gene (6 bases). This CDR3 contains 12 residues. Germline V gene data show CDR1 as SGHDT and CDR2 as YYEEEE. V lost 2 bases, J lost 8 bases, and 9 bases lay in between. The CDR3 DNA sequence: TGTGCCAGCAGCTTACAGGGAACTACGCAGTATTTT. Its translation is CASSLQGTTQYF.